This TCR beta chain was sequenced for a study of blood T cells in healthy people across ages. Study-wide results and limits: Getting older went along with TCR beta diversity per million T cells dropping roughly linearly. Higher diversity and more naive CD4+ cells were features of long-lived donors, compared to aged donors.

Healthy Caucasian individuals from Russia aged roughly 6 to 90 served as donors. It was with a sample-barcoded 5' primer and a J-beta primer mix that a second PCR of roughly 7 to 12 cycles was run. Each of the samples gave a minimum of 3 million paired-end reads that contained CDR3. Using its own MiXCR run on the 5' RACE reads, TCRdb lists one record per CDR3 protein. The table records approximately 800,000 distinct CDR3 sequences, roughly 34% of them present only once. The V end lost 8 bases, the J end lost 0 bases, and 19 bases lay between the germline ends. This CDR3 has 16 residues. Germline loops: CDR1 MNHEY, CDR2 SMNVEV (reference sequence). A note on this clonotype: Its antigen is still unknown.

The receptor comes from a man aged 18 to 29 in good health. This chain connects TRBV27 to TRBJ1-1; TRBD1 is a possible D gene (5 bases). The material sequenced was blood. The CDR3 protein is CASLLSGGRVNTEAFF. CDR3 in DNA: TGTGCCAGCCTTCTGTCGGGGGGTCGGGTGAACACTGAAGCTTTCTTT.